This T cell receptor beta chain was captured by sequencing in a study of T cells in Graves' hyperthyroidism and ophthalmopathy. Study context: Staff took peripheral blood when the initial diagnosis was made, before any treatment began.

Clinicians diagnosed patients from clinical symptoms, serum thyroxine and TRAb, thyroid ultrasound and orbital computed tomography. This clonotype was observed many times. The CDR3 consists of 15 residues. V lost 0 bases and J lost 1, with 9 bases in between. Per the germline V gene, CDR1 is MNHEY and CDR2 is SMNVEV (reference sequence). RNA transcripts yielded amplified TCR beta CDR3 regions. HTBI primers were the set used in a first-round RT-PCR of the TCR CDR3. One entry per CDR3 protein, called by TCRdb with MiXCR from the multiplex PCR reads. Of around 350,000 distinct CDR3 sequences in the sample, about 18% were seen once.

V is TRBV27 and J is TRBJ1-2, with D uncertain. The clonotype was recovered from a woman aged 18-30 years with Graves' hyperthyroidism. What was sequenced was blood. The CDR3 spells CASSLSGSLNYGYTF. CDR3 DNA sequence: TGTGCCAGCAGTTTATCTGGCAGCCTTAACTATGGCTACACCTTC.